This T cell receptor (beta chain) was recorded in a study of vaccination and CD4 T cells after COVID-19. In the case of this clonotype: No antigen is known for it.

The CDR3 consists of 16 residues. Germline V CDR1 and CDR2: DFQATT, SNEGSKA (reference sequence). J was trimmed by 6 bases and V by 3 bases; bases with no gene match: 12. Treatment denoted: approximately nine-day PBMC culture with coronavirus spike peptide pools or control peptides (ViraFEST assay). Healthy vaccinees, negative for nucleocapsid antibodies before and after vaccination, had no earlier SARS-CoV-2 infection. At the Johns Hopkins FTIC core, DNA taken from cultured CD4+ T cells was sequenced by way of the Oncomine TCR Beta short-read assay. Each CDR3 protein gets one entry after TCRdb re-called the PCR reads with MiXCR. Of approximately 20,000 distinct CDR3 sequences listed, over 75% were seen once; the top ten hold about a sixth. General study results and limits: The median SARS-CoV-2-reactive clonotype number increased from about 20 to 38, without statistical significance.

The J gene is TRBJ1-5, the V gene TRBV20-1, with 9 positions matching TRBD1. The receptor was derived from a human donor who received a COVID-19 vaccine. This specimen consisted of CD4+ T cells from blood, cultured in vitro, obtained after SARS-CoV-2 vaccination. The CDR3 DNA is TGCAGTGCTAGTAGTATTTCGGGACAGGGCGGTCAGCCCCAGCATTTT. Translating gives CSASSISGQGGQPQHF.